One sample yielded the 18 T cell receptor beta chains listed below, sequenced in a study of blood T cell repertoires in COVID-19. Sequenced by immunoSEQ multiplex PCR; TCRdb stores in-frame clones only, minus some. The table includes roughly 350,000 clones, 85% to 90% detected once. Sequencing used peripheral blood. Receptors originate from a woman aged 70 to 79 with COVID-19, enrolled during active disease.

This clone was counted a single time. The rearrangement uses TRBV18 and TRBJ1-6; 9 nucleotides align to TRBD1. V was pared by 0 bases and J by 10 bases, with 4 bases of the junction left unmatched. Germline lookup yields CDR1 KGHSH and CDR2 LQKENI. This CDR3 comprises 15 residues. The CDR3 reads CASSPPTGGQSPLHF. The CDR3 nucleotides read TGTGCCAGCTCACCACCGACAGGGGGTCAATCACCCCTCCACTTT.

The chain couples TRBV27 to TRBJ1-6; D gene ambiguous. The CDR3 spans 14 residues. Germline assignment: CDR1 MNHEY and CDR2 SMNVEV (reference sequence). V was shortened by 5 bases and J by 1 base, with 6 bases between the two germline ends. In DNA form, the CDR3 reads TGTGCCAGCAGTCGGCGGTCCTATAATTCACCCCTCCACTTT. This codes for CASSRRSYNSPLHF.

The chain employs TRBV7-2 and TRBJ1-2; 8 bases map to TRBD1. Germline assignment: CDR1 SGHTA and CDR2 FQGNSA. With 5 bases clipped from V and 5 bases from J, the junction kept 10 bases outside the gene matches. CDR3 length: 15 amino acids. CDR3: CASSTSGGLGYGYTF. The CDR3 bases are TGTGCCAGCAGCACTTCAGGGGGCCTTGGGTATGGCTACACCTTC.

This chain joins TRBV28 and TRBJ2-1, with D tentatively TRBD1 (6 bases). This CDR3 is 14 amino acids long. The V gene lost 5 bases and the J gene lost 12 bases, with 20 bases spanning the gap. Germline V gives CDR1 MDHEN, CDR2 SYDVKM. The CDR3 loop is CASSNQGQWLGQFF. As DNA, the CDR3 is TGTGCCAGCAGTAACCAGGGGCAGTGGCTCGGGCAGTTCTTC. The full variable domain, its missing parts supplied by reference TRBV28 and TRBJ2-1, is DVKVTQSSRYLVKRTGEKVFLECVQDMDHENMFWYRQDPGLGLRLIYFSYDVKMKEKGDIPEGYSVSREKKERFSLILESASTNQTSMYLCASSNQGQWLGQFFGPGTRLTVL.

CDR3 sequence reads: CASQYSSNQPQHF. CDR3 DNA sequence: TGTGCCAGCCAATACAGTAGCAATCAGCCCCAGCATTTT. The rearrangement uses TRBV12-3 or TRBV12-4 and TRBJ1-5; D ambiguous. The CDR3 is 13 amino acids. V gave up 8 bases and J gave up 0 bases, with 8 bases separating them.

The V call is TRBV5-4, the J call TRBJ2-2, with 8 bases matching TRBD2. The germline CDR1 and CDR2 sequences are SGHNT and YYREEE (reference sequence). CDR3 length equals 15 residues. V was clipped by 4 bases and J by 4 bases; unmatched bases: 6. CDR3 residues: CASSPGLGGTGELFF. In DNA, the CDR3 is TGTGCCAGCAGCCCGGGACTAGGGGGCACCGGGGAGCTGTTTTTT.

The rearrangement uses TRBV7-2 and TRBJ2-7; 7 nucleotides agree with TRBD1. Trimming cost V 4 bases and J 7 bases; bases outside gene matches: 7. The CDR3 runs to 13 residues. The V gene's germline CDR1 is SGHTA and CDR2 FQGNSA. The CDR3 protein is CASSSTGIGEQYF. The CDR3 nucleotides read TGTGCCAGCAGCTCGACAGGGATTGGGGAGCAGTACTTC.

The J gene is TRBJ1-4, the V gene TRBV2, with D uncertain. Trimming cost V 6 bases and J 8 bases, with 13 bases left between them. The CDR3 sequence is 13 residues long. Germline CDR1 SNHLY, CDR2 FYNNEI. The DNA for the CDR3 is TGTGCCAGCAGGGGGAGGGTAGGGGAAAAACTGTTTTTT. Residues: CASRGRVGEKLFF.

This clone was counted a few times. The chain combines TRBV18 with TRBJ1-1, with D possibly TRBD1 on 5 matching bases. In germline, CDR1 is KGHSH, CDR2 LQKENI. The germline V and J ends were trimmed by 6 bases and 3 bases, with 14 bases remaining between them. This CDR3 has 14 residues. CDR3: CASSDSSRDTEAFF. The CDR3 DNA reads TGTGCCAGCTCCGACAGTTCCCGCGACACTGAAGCTTTCTTT.

The V gene is TRBV18, the J gene TRBJ1-4; TRBD1 agrees at 8 bases. CDR1 and CDR2 from the germline V gene are KGHSH and LQKENI. This CDR3 comprises 14 residues. The J segment lost 10 bases and the V segment lost 2 bases, leaving 6 bases of the junction unmatched. This CDR3 reads CASSPDRGYGKLFF. CDR3 DNA sequence: TGTGCCAGCTCACCAGACAGGGGTTACGGAAAACTGTTTTTT.

The J gene is TRBJ2-3, the V gene TRBV19; D remains ambiguous. Germline V lookup: CDR1 LNHDA, CDR2 SQIVND (reference sequence). The CDR3 extends over 13 amino acids. V was pared by 5 bases and J by 2 bases, with 8 bases between. The CDR3 coding sequence is TGTGCCAGTAGTCACAGAATCACAGATACGCAGTATTTT. Translated: CASSHRITDTQYF.

The CDR3 DNA reads TGTGCCAGTAGTTTGGGACAGAACACTGAAGCTTTCTTT. It is translated as CASSLGQNTEAFF. V gene TRBV19 combines with J gene TRBJ1-1; D may be TRBD1 (6 bases). This CDR3 spans 13 amino acids. The V and J ends lost 5 bases and 1 base respectively, with 8 bases between them. In germline, CDR1 is LNHDA, CDR2 SQIVND (reference sequence).

The chain carries TRBV12-5 and TRBJ2-6, with 8 bases lining up with TRBD1. CDR3 length equals 16 residues. Per germline, CDR1 LGHNT and CDR2 FRNRAP. V dropped 1 base and J dropped 4; count of bases not matched to a gene: 3. The CDR3 here is CASGLAGGTGANVLTF. CDR3 bases: TGTGCTAGTGGTTTGGCAGGGGGCACAGGGGCCAACGTCCTGACTTTC.

This sequence joins TRBV27 and TRBJ2-5, with TRBD2 matching 13 bases. Per the germline V gene, CDR1 is MNHEY and CDR2 is SMNVEV (reference sequence). After removal of 2 bases from V and 6 bases from J, the junction contained 12 bases not matched to a gene. CDR3 length equals 18 residues. The CDR3 protein is CASSLTSGGAIDLKTQYF. CDR3 coding DNA: TGTGCCAGCAGTTTAACTAGCGGGGGGGCCATTGATTTAAAGACCCAGTACTTC.

This clone was detected only a few times. This chain links TRBV27 with TRBJ2-5, with TRBD2 as a possible D gene (6 bases). V was clipped by 4 bases and J by 2 bases, with 8 bases between them. The CDR3 sequence is 13 residues long. CDR1 and CDR2 from the germline V gene are MNHEY and SMNVEV (reference sequence). The CDR3 DNA follows: TGTGCCAGCAGTTCCCGGGGGCAAGAGACCCAGTACTTC. It encodes CASSSRGQETQYF.

This chain uses TRBV29-1 with TRBJ1-2; a possible D gene is TRBD1 (6 bases). This CDR3 has 10 amino acids. Deletions cut 4 bases from V and 9 bases from J, with 9 bases between. The germline gives CDR1 SQVTM, CDR2 ANQGSEA. CDR3 in amino acids: CSVGTESYTF. CDR3 in DNA: TGCAGCGTTGGGACAGAGAGCTACACCTTC.

The chain links TRBV6-6 to TRBJ2-3, with D perhaps TRBD2 (6 bases). The V end lost 5 bases, the J end lost 6 bases, and 24 bases lay between the germline ends. The germline V gene encodes CDR1 MNHNY and CDR2 SVGAGI (reference sequence). There are 17 residues in the CDR3. This CDR3 reads CASSPQVWGDRMDTQYF. The CDR3 coding sequence is TGTGCCAGCAGTCCCCAGGTTTGGGGGGACCGGATGGATACGCAGTATTTT.

The chain links TRBV19 to TRBJ1-1; 9 positions match TRBD1. The V gene end was trimmed by 6 bases and the J gene end by 5 bases; junction bases not matched to a gene: 4. The CDR3 runs to 13 residues. Germline-derived CDR1 and CDR2 are LNHDA and SQIVND (reference sequence). The CDR3 bases are TGTGCCAGTAGAAACAGGGGGCCAACTGAAGCTTTCTTT. This encodes CASRNRGPTEAFF. The full variable domain, in which reference TRBV19 and TRBJ1-1 provide the parts outside the CDR3, is DGGITQSPKYLFRKEGQNVTLSCEQNLNHDAMYWYRQDPGQGLRLIYYSQIVNDFQKGDIAEGYSVSREKKESFPLTVTSAQKNPTAFYLCASRNRGPTEAFFGQGTRLTVV.